The clone carrying this T cell receptor (beta chain) was detected many times. A single record per CDR3 protein comes from TCRdb applying MiXCR to the RT-PCR reads. Seen here are almost 700,000 distinct CDR3 sequences, 14% observed once, and the top ten hold roughly 4%. Trimming removed 6 bases from V and 4 bases from J; junction bases left unmatched: 7. Germline V CDR1 and CDR2: DFQATT, SNEGSKA (reference sequence). The CDR3 is 14 amino acids. This chain joins TRBV20-1 and TRBJ2-2, with 8 bases that match TRBD2. The sequenced sample consisted of memory CD4+ T cells from blood. This TCR was sampled from a female donor in good health, serving as a healthy control. CDR3 coding DNA: TGCAGTGCCCCGGCGGCGGGAGGCACCGGGGAGCTGTTTTTT. Translating gives CSAPAAGGTGELFF.